This entry lists 13 T cell receptor beta chains sequenced from one sample in a study of T-cell memory formation after mild COVID-19. One entry per CDR3 protein results from TCRdb running MiXCR on the 5' RACE reads. The sample yields a few hundred thousand distinct CDR3 sequences, 19% seen once. Input material: PBMCs or a T cell subset sorted from them (not recorded which). The receptors come from a man aged 18 to 30 who had mild COVID-19 (a few samples of this study predate the infection). Cell type and time point are not known.

V is TRBV11-2 and J is TRBJ2-1; 8 bases line up with TRBD1. This CDR3 has 15 amino acids. Germline CDR1 reads SGHAT; CDR2 reads FQNNGV. V lost 4 bases to trimming and J lost 7 bases; unmatched junction nucleotides: 9. Here the CDR3 reads CASSSVRTGMNEQFF. In DNA form, the CDR3 reads TGTGCCAGCAGCTCCGTACGGACAGGGATGAATGAGCAGTTCTTC.

This clonotype turned up a few times. The chain combines TRBV29-1 with TRBJ2-3; 8 bases match TRBD1. The CDR3 extends over 13 amino acids. The V segment lost 4 bases and the J segment 5 bases; nucleotides outside the gene matches: 5. The V gene's germline CDR1 is SQVTM and CDR2 ANQGSEA. CDR3 in amino acids: CSVAPGGGDTQYF. For the CDR3, the DNA is TGCAGCGTTGCGCCAGGGGGCGGAGATACGCAGTATTTT.

The CDR3 region is CASSPDRYNEKLFF. The CDR3, as DNA: TGTGCCAGCAGCCCGGACAGATATAATGAAAAACTGTTTTTT. The rearrangement joins TRBV7-9 to TRBJ1-4, with D tentatively TRBD1 (6 bases). V was trimmed by 5 bases and J by 4 bases, leaving 11 bases between them. The CDR3 totals 14 residues. Germline loops: CDR1 SEHNR, CDR2 FQNEAQ (reference sequence).

This clonotype was detected only a few times. CDR3 nucleotide sequence: TGTGCCAGCAGCCCCGCAGGCGTCGGCACTGAAGCTTTCTTT. Protein product: CASSPAGVGTEAFF. The chain is built from TRBV14 and TRBJ1-1; D not certain. This CDR3 has 14 amino acids. Germline V gene data show CDR1 as SGHDN and CDR2 as FVKESK. The V end was cut by 4 bases, the J end by 4 bases, with 13 bases between.

This clonotype was recorded a few times. The DNA of the CDR3 is TGTGCCAGCAGTTGGGGCCCCGGATACGAGCAGTACGTC. Its protein product is CASSWGPGYEQYV. The rearrangement links TRBV27 to TRBJ2-7, with D maybe TRBD1 (5 bases). Trimming shortened V by 4 bases and J by 4 bases, and 11 bases separated the two germline ends. The germline gives CDR1 MNHEY, CDR2 SMNVEV (reference sequence). The CDR3 has 13 amino acids.

There are a few counts of this clonotype. J is TRBJ1-1 and V is TRBV7-9; no clear D. This CDR3 contains 11 residues. Trimming left V 8 bases short and J 5 bases short, with 9 bases between. CDR1 and CDR2 (germline): SEHNR, FQNEAQ (reference sequence). The CDR3 DNA is TGTGCCAGCTTTCGCAGTACTGAAGCTTTCTTT. Residues: CASFRSTEAFF.

This clonotype has just a few counts. The V gene is TRBV2, the J gene TRBJ2-4, with D tentatively TRBD1 (5 bases). The CDR3 loop spans 15 amino acids. Germline CDR1 is SNHLY and CDR2 is FYNNEI. Trimming removed 3 bases from V and 0 bases from J, with 9 bases in between. CDR3 sequence: CASSDDSIAKNIQYF. Written as DNA, the CDR3 is TGTGCCAGCAGTGATGACAGTATAGCCAAAAACATTCAGTACTTC.

This clonotype was counted between two and nine times. V and J are TRBV12-3 or TRBV12-4 and TRBJ2-6; D is undetermined. The CDR3 extends over 19 amino acids. The V and J ends lost 5 bases and 0 bases respectively, with 20 bases between them. Here the CDR3 reads CASSLLVGRNISGANVLTF. As DNA, the CDR3 is TGTGCCAGCAGTCTCCTCGTAGGGCGCAATATCTCTGGGGCCAACGTCCTGACTTTC.

This clonotype was counted at least ten times. J is TRBJ1-6 and V is TRBV7-8; weak D call: TRBD1 (6 bases). CDR3 size: 15 residues. The V end lost 1 base, the J end lost 9 bases, and 13 bases lay between the germline ends. The germline CDR1 and CDR2 sequences are SGHVS and FQNEAQ. CDR3 amino acids: CASSLDRLGASPLHF. The CDR3 DNA reads TGTGCCAGCAGCTTAGACCGGCTGGGGGCTTCACCCCTCCACTTT.

The chain employs TRBV10-3 and TRBJ1-2; 9 bases align to TRBD1. J lost 2 bases, V lost 3 bases, and 10 bases had no gene match. CDR1 is ENHRY and CDR2 is SYGVKD in the germline V gene. The CDR3 spans 17 residues. CDR3 sequence reads: CAISDPPGTGKNYGYTF. CDR3 nucleotide sequence: TGTGCCATCAGTGATCCTCCCGGGACAGGGAAAAACTATGGCTACACCTTC.

This clonotype occurred a few times. The chain has TRBV7-9 and TRBJ1-2, with 8 nucleotides matching TRBD1. Germline-derived CDR1 and CDR2 are SEHNR and FQNEAQ (reference sequence). The CDR3 sequence is 13 residues long. J was trimmed by 0 bases and V by 11 bases; bases with no gene match: 5. CDR3 residues: CAAQGATNYGYTF. CDR3 sequence (DNA): TGTGCCGCCCAGGGGGCAACTAACTATGGCTACACCTTC. The complete variable domain, with remaining parts taken from reference TRBV7-9 and TRBJ1-2, reads DTGVSQNPRHKITKRGQNVTFRCDPISEHNRLYWYRQTLGQGPEFLTYFQNEAQLEKSRLLSDRFSAERPKGSFSTLEIQRTEQGDSAMYLCAAQGATNYGYTFGSGTRLTVV.

This clonotype was counted between two and nine times. The chain's CDR3 is CAISDRLAGGERDTQYF. The CDR3 DNA sequence: TGTGCCATCAGTGACCGGCTAGCGGGGGGGGAGCGAGATACGCAGTATTTT. V and J are TRBV10-3 and TRBJ2-3, with 12 bases lining up with TRBD2. The ends lost 3 bases at V and 5 bases at J; junction bases unmatched: 9. Germline CDR1 reads ENHRY; CDR2 reads SYGVKD. The CDR3 is 17 amino acids.

The chain joins TRBV7-2 to TRBJ2-7, with 9 bases matching TRBD2. The CDR3 is 13 amino acids. V lost 6 bases, J lost 3 bases, and 3 bases stayed unmatched. From germline, CDR1 is SGHTA and CDR2 FQGNSA. DNA of the CDR3: TGTGCCAGCAGACCGACTAGCGGCTACGAGCAGTACTTC. It specifies CASRPTSGYEQYF.